The present T cell receptor (beta chain) was sequenced within a study of blood T cell repertoires in COVID-19. Study context: The cDNA or gDNA used as material had been derived from T cells, B-cell-depleted T cells, or PBMCs.

Germline V CDR1 and CDR2: LNHDA, SQIVND (reference sequence). V shed 8 bases and J shed 2 bases, with 8 bases lying between them. The CDR3 sequence is 12 residues long. Assay used: immunoSEQ multiplex PCR; TCRdb lists only in-frame clones, some missing. Here the sample spans around 75,000 clones, approximately 80% being singletons. This clone was observed a single time. The sequencing sample was made of peripheral blood. This TCR came from a man aged 45-65 years with COVID-19, enrolled during active disease. V gene TRBV19 combines with J gene TRBJ2-3; D is possibly TRBD1 (6 bases). The DNA for the CDR3 is TGTGCCAGTGGACAGACCACAGATACGCAGTATTTT. This translates into CASGQTTDTQYF.